The 8 T cell receptor beta chains presented below share a single source sample, sequenced in a study of blood T cells in healthy people across ages. A J-beta primer mix and a sample-barcoded 5' primer were used in a second PCR of roughly 7 to 12 cycles. TCRdb used MiXCR to reprocess the 5' RACE reads, holding one entry per CDR3 protein. Of 1,100,000 or so distinct CDR3 sequences in the sample, 45% are singletons; the top ten hold approximately 17%. The sample consisted of blood. The receptor source for this set is a woman aged 55-70 years in good health.

The CDR3 is CASRAQGAIYEQYF. CDR3 sequence (DNA): TGTGCCAGCAGAGCCCAGGGGGCTATCTACGAGCAGTACTTC. The chain uses TRBV27 and TRBJ2-4; 8 nucleotides match TRBD1. The J call may be faulty, since TRBJ2-7 better matches the DNA end. The length of the CDR3 is 14 residues. The germline CDR1 and CDR2 sequences are MNHEY and SMNVEV (reference sequence).

This clonotype was picked up a small number of times. The rearrangement links TRBV21-1 to TRBJ1-5; the table's D gene call, TRBD1, was not cross checked with the DNA. TRBV21-1 is a pseudogene. The CDR3 runs to 17 residues. The CDR3 region is CASSALRQGPYNQPQHF. CDR3 DNA: TGTGCCAGCAGCGCCCTCAGACAGGGACCGTACAATCAGCCCCAGCATTTT.

V gene TRBV27 combines with J gene TRBJ2-5, with 8 bases matching TRBD2. Losses at the gene ends were 11 bases for V and 2 bases for J; bases not matched to a gene: 10. The CDR3 extends over 14 amino acids. Germline-derived CDR1 and CDR2 are MNHEY and SMNVEV (reference sequence). The DNA for the CDR3 is TGTGCCGCGGGGGTAGCGGGGTCACAAGAGACCCAGTACTTC. It codes for CAAGVAGSQETQYF.

This chain links TRBV18 with TRBJ2-5; 7 bases agree with TRBD1. The CDR3 runs to 15 residues. After removal of 1 base from V and 1 base from J, the junction contained 3 bases not matched to a gene. Germline V gene lookup returns CDR1 KGHSH and CDR2 LQKENI. This chain's CDR3 is CASSPQNRGQETQYF. In nucleotides, the CDR3 is TGTGCCAGCTCACCACAGAACAGGGGCCAAGAGACCCAGTACTTC.

This clonotype has more than one count but fewer than ten. V usage is TRBV5-1 and J usage is TRBJ2-5; D call uncertain. V was shortened by 2 bases and J by 2 bases, with 10 bases between the two germline ends. Germline CDR1 is SGHRS and CDR2 is YFSETQ. CDR3 length: 14 residues. DNA for the CDR3: TGCGCCAGCAGCTTCTACAGACAACAAGAGACCCAGTACTTC. Its translation is CASSFYRQQETQYF.

J is TRBJ1-2 and V is TRBV12-2; the D segment call TRBD1 is taken from the table without a DNA check. TRBV12-2 constitutes a pseudogene. The CDR3 runs to 16 residues. Here the CDR3 DNA reads TGTGCAAGTCACTCCGGAGGGGGACAGGGAACCTATGGCTACACCTTC. Protein product: CASHSGGGQGTYGYTF.

V is TRBV7-8 and J is TRBJ2-5; D perhaps matches TRBD2 (6 bases). The germline V and J ends were trimmed by 4 bases and 11 bases, with 26 bases remaining between them. Germline loops: CDR1 SGHVS, CDR2 FQNEAQ. The CDR3 contains 16 residues. The CDR3 loop is CASSSLPGLQRKEQYF. The CDR3 nucleotides read TGTGCCAGCAGCTCACTCCCGGGACTCCAGAGAAAAGAGCAGTACTTC.

This clonotype was picked up one time. The V and J genes are TRBV25-1 and TRBJ2-3, with a possible D match to TRBD1 (6 bases). V was shortened by 7 bases and J by 3 bases, with 17 bases between the two germline ends. The CDR3 totals 15 residues. CDR1 MGHDK and CDR2 SYGVNS come from the germline V gene. CDR3: CASTSQGSRTDTQYF. The CDR3 nucleotides are TGTGCCAGCACCTCACAGGGAAGTCGGACAGATACGCAGTATTTT.